This record concerns one T cell receptor beta chain sequence. This clone was counted a single time. The antigen it recognizes is unknown. There are no base qualities to consult, and no much larger clone falls within one base. Taken from cysteine to phenylalanine, the CDR3 has 13 residues. Only the CDR3 part of the read is kept: 39 bases, read in frame from the first base. Germline trimming: 10 bases from V, 7 bases from J; junction bases outside gene matches: 8. CDR1 and CDR2, looked up from the germline V gene, are MNHEY and SVGAGI. This entry comes from a study of tumor-infiltrating T cells and Merkel cell polyomavirus (TCRdb year 2017). About the full investigation: In Merkel cell carcinoma patients, the study examined CD8+ T cells specific for the Merkel cell polyomavirus KLL epitope. TRB sequencing covered KLL-tetramer-sorted cells from blood or tumor-infiltrating lymphocytes in approximately 15 samples, plus 12 matched whole-tumor samples. Of all the tumor samples in the study, one was a frozen nodal tumor digest and another was a flash-frozen core biopsy of a metastasis. Varying disease stages were represented at patient presentation, and patients were followed for a median of roughly 2.8 years (range roughly 1.1 to 6.0 years). The therapies patients received were varied and non-standardized, including chemotherapy, radiation and immunotherapies. Most of the whole-tumor samples were roughly 25-micron curls sectioned from formalin-fixed, paraffin-embedded tissue blocks.

All patients' tumors stained robustly positive for Merkel cell polyomavirus Large T antigen by immunohistochemistry. The study included around 11 Merkel cell carcinoma patients whose blood and/or cultured TIL contained robust KLL-tetramer+ populations exceeding 0.04% of CD8+ T cells. Every patient was Caucasian, and patient ages ranged from about 45 to 80 years, with a median of around 60 years. For patients with unknown primaries who presented with nodal disease, or in cases where primary tissue was insufficient, lymph node tumors were analyzed. Libraries were built with the immunoSEQ multiplex PCR assay. Adaptive Biotechnologies (Seattle, WA) carried out genomic DNA extraction, TRB sequencing and normalization. The original pipeline was this. Clonality was calculated as one minus the Shannon entropy of productive TRB sequences, normalized by log2 of unique productive sequences. To identify KLL-specific clonotypes in tumors, TCRbeta CDR3 amino acid sequences were matched against the sequences from the tetramer-sorted sample of each patient. The immuneACCESS repertoire file appears here via TCRdb, limited to in-frame rearrangements. These files lack a portion of the clones; in checked studies, under half of the deficit traces to unresolved V genes, and the cause of the others is not known. That table furnishes V, J and clone size, whereas the DNA furnished D and trimming. The sample data list 24,000 or so clones, and 70% to 90% of these were observed just once. The ten largest clones add up to approximately 3% of the sample.

Study-level results and caveats: A higher fraction of KLL-specific T cells within tumors (about 1.8-18% versus roughly 0-0.14%) was associated with significantly better MCC-specific survival. One limitation of the study is the small sample size (n = 12 patients). Only a single viral epitope was studied, so T cells against other Merkel cell polyomavirus epitopes were not captured. A significant MCC-specific survival advantage (P = 0.0051) was associated with tumors having more unique KLL-specific clonotypes (roughly 5-120 vs 0-3). KLL-specific TRB repertoires proved diverse and largely private: among hundreds of unique sequences, only one clonotype was public, and a couple of patients shared that clonotype.

The receptor's source is a man aged 45-60 years with Merkel cell carcinoma. This chain joins TRBV6-5 to TRBJ1-4; 8 bases in between match TRBD1. The sample comprised lymph node tissue. The DNA sequence follows: TGTGCCACCATGGACAGGGAAACTGAAAAACTGTTTTTT. This yields the protein CATMDRETEKLFF.